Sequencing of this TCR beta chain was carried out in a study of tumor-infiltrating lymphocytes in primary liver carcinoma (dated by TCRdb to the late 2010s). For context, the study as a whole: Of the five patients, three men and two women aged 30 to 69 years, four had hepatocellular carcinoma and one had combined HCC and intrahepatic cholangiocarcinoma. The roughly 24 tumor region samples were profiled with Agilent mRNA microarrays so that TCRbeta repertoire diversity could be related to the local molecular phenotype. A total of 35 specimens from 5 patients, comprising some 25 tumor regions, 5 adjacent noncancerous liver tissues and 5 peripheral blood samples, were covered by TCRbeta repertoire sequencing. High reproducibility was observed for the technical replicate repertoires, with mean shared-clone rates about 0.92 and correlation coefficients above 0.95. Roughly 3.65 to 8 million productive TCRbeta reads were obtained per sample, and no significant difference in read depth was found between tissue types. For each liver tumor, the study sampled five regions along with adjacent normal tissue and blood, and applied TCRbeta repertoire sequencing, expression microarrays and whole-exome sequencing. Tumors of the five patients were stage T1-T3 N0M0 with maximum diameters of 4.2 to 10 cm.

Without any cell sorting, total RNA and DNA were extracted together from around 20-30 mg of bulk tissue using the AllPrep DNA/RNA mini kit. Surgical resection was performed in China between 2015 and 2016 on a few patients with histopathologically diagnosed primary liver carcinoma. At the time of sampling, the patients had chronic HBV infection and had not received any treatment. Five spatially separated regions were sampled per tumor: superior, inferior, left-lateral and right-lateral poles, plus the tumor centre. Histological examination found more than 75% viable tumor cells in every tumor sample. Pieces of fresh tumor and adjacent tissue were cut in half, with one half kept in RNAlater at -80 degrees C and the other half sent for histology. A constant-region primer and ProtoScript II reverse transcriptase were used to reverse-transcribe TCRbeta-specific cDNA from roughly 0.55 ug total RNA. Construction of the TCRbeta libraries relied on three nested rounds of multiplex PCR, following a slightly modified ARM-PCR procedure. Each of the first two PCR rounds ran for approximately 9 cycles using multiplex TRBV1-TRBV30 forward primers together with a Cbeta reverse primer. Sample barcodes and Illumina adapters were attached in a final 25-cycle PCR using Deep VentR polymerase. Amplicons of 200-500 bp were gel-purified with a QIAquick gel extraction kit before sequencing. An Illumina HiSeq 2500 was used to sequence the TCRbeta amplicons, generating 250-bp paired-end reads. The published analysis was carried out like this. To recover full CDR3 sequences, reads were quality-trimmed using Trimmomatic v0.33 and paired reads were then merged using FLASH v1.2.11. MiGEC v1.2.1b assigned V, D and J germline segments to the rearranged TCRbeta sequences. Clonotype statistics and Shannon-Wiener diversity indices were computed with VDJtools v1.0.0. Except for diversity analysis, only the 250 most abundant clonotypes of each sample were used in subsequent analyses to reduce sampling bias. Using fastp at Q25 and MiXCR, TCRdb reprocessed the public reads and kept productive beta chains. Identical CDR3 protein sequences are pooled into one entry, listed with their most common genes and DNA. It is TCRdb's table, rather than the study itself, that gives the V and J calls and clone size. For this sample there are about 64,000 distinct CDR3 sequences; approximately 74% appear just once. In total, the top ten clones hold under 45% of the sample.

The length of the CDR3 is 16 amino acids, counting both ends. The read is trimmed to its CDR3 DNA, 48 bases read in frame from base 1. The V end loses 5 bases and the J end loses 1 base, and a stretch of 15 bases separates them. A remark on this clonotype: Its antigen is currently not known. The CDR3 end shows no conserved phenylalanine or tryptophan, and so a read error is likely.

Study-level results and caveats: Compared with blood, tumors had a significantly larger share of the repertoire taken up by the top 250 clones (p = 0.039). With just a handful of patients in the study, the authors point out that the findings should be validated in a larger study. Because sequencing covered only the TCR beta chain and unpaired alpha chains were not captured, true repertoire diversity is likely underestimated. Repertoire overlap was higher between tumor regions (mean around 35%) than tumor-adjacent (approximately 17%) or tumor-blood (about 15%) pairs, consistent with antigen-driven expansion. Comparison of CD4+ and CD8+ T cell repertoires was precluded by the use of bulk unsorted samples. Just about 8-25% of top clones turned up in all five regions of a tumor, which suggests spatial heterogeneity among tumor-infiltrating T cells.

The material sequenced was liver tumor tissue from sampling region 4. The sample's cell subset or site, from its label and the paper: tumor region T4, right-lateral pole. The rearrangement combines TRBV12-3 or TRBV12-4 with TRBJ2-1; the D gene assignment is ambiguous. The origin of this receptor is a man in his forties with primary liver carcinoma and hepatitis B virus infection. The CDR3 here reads CASSLLFGRSYNEQFY. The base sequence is TGTGCCAGCAGTCTTTTGTTCGGACGGTCCTACAATGAGCAGTTCTAC.